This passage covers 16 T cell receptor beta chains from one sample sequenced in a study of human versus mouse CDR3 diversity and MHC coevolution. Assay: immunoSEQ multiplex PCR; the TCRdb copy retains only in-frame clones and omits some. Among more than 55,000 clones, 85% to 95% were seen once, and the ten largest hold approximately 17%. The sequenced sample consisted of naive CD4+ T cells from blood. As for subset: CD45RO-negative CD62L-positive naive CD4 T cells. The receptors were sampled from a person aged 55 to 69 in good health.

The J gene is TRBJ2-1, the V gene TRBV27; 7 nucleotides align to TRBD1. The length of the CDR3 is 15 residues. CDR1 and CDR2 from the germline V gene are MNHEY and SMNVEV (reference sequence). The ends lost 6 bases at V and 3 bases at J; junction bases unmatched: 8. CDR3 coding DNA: TGTGCCAGCAGCAAACAGGGGCCCTACTACAATGAGCAGTTCTTC. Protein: CASSKQGPYYNEQFF.

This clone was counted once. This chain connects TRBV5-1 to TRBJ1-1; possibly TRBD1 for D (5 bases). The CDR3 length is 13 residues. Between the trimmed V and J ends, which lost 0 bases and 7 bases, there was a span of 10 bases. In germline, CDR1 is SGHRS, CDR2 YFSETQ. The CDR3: CASSLGQGIEAFF. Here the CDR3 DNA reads TGCGCCAGCAGCTTGGGGCAGGGCATTGAAGCTTTCTTT.

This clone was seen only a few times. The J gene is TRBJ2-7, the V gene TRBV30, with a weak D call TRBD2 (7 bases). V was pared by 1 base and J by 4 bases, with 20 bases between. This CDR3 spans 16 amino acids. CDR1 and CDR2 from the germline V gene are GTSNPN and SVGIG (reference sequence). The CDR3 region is CAWSARGASRSYEQYF. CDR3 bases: TGTGCCTGGAGTGCCCGGGGGGCTAGCCGTTCTTACGAGCAGTACTTC.

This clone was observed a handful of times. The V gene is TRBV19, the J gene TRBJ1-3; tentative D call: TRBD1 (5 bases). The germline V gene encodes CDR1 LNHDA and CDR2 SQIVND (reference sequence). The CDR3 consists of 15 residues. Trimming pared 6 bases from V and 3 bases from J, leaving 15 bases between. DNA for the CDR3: TGTGCCAGTAGGAGCCAGGGCCACATTGGAAACACCATATATTTT. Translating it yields CASRSQGHIGNTIYF.

CDR3 sequence: CASSKARGKDRDSFTFSTDTQYF. The CDR3 DNA reads TGTGCCAGCAGCAAAGCCCGGGGGAAGGACCGGGACAGCTTTACTTTTAGCACAGATACGCAGTATTTT. The rearrangement uses TRBV21-1 and TRBJ2-3; whether TRBD1, the table's D call, matches the DNA was not checked. TRBV21-1 is described as a pseudogene. The CDR3 consists of 23 residues.

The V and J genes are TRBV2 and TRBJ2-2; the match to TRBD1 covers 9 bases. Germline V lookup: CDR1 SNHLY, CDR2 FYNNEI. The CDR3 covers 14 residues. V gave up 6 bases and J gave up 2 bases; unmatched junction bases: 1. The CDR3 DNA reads TGTGCCAGCAGGGGACAGGGAAACACCGGGGAGCTGTTTTTT. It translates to CASRGQGNTGELFF.

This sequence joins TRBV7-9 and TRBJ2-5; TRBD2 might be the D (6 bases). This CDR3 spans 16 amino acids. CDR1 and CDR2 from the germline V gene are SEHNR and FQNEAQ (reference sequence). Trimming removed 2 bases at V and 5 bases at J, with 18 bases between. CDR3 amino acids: CASSLRLPGAKETQYF. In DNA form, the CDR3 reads TGTGCCAGCAGCTTACGCCTTCCGGGAGCAAAGGAGACCCAGTACTTC.

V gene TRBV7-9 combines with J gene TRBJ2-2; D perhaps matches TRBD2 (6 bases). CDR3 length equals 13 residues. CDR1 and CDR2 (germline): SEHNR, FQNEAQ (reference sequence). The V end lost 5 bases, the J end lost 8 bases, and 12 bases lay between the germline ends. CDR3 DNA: TGTGCCAGCAGCGAGGGACTTTCAGGGGAGCTGTTTTTT. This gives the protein CASSEGLSGELFF.

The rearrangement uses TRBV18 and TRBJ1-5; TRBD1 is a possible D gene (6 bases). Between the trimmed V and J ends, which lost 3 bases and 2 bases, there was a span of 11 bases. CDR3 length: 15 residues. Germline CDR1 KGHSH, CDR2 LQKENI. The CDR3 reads CASSPKEGGNQPQHF. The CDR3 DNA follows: TGTGCCAGCTCACCGAAAGAGGGGGGCAATCAGCCCCAGCATTTT.

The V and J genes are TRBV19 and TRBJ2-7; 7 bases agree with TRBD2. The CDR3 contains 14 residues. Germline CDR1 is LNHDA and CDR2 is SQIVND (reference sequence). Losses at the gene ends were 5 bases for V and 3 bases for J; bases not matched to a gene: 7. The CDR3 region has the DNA TGTGCCAGTAGTCTTAGGGAGGGCAGCTACGAGCAGTACTTC. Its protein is CASSLREGSYEQYF.

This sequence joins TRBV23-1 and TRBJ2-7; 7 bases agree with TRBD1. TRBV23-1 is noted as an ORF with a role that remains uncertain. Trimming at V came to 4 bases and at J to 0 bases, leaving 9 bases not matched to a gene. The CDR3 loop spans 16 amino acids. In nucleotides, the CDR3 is TGCGCCAGCAGTCCCGCCGAACAGGGGCTCTCCTACGAGCAGTACTTC. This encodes CASSPAEQGLSYEQYF.

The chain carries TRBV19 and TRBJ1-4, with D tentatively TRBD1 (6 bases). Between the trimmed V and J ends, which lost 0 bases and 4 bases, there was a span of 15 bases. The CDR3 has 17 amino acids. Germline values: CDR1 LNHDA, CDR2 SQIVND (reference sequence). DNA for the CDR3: TGTGCCAGTAGTATAGATCGGTCAAGGACAGATAATGAAAAACTGTTTTTT. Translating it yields CASSIDRSRTDNEKLFF.

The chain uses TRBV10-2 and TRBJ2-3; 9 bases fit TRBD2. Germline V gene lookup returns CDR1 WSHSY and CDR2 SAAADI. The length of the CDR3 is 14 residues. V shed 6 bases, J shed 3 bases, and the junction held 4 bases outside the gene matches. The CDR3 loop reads CASRISGGTDTQYF. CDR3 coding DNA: TGCGCCAGCAGGATTAGCGGGGGAACAGATACGCAGTATTTT.

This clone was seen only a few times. CDR3 coding DNA: TGCGCCAGCAGCTTACAGACATCCTACAATGAGCAGTTCTTC. This codes for CASSLQTSYNEQFF. This chain joins TRBV5-1 and TRBJ2-1, with D uncertain. Trimming left V 2 bases short and J 1 base short, with 7 bases between. The CDR3 has 14 amino acids. CDR1 SGHRS and CDR2 YFSETQ come from the germline V gene.

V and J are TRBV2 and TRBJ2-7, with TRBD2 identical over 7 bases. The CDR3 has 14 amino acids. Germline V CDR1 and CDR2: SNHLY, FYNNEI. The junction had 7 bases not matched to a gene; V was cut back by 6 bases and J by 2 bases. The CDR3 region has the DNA TGTGCCAGCAGGGGGCCGCTAGCGGCCTACGAGCAGTACTTC. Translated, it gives CASRGPLAAYEQYF.

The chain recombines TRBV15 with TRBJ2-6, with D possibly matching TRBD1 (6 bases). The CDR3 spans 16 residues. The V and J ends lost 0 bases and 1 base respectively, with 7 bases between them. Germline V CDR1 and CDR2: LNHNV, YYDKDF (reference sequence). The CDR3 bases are TGTGCCACCAGCAGAGAAAGGGGGTCTGGGGCCAACGTCCTGACTTTC. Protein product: CATSRERGSGANVLTF.